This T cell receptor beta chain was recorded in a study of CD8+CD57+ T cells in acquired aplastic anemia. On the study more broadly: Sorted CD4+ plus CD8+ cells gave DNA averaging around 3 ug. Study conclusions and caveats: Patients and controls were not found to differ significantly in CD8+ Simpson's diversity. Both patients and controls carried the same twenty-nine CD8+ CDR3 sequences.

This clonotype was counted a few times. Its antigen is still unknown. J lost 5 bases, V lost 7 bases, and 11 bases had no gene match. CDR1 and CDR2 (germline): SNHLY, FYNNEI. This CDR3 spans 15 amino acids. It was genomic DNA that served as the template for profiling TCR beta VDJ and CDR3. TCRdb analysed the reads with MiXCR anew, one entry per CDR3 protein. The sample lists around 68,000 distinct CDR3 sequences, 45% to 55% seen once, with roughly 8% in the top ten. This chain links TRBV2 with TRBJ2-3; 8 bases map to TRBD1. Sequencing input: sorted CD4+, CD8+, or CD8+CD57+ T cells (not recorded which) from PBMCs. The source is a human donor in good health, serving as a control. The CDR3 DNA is TGTGCCAGCACAAGACAGGGGAGGATAAAAGATACGCAGTATTTT. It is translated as CASTRQGRIKDTQYF. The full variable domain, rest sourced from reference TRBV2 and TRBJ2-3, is EPEVTQTPSHQVTQMGQEVILRCVPISNHLYFYWYRQILGQKVEFLVSFYNNEISEKSEIFDDQFSVERPDGSNFTLKIRSTKLEDSAMYFCASTRQGRIKDTQYFGPGTRLTVL.